This entry concerns a single T cell receptor (beta chain). Its antigen remains unidentified. Being one base from a much bigger clone, this may be a read error. Because the CDR3 is missing its conserved closing phenylalanine or tryptophan, this is likely a read error. This entry is derived from a study of T cells in Graves' hyperthyroidism and ophthalmopathy. General study results and limits: Blood shared most expanded thyroid clonotypes above 0.001.

No progression to ophthalmopathy during 18 months of follow-up defined stable disease. The length of the CDR3 is 14 residues. Germline CDR1 is MDHEN and CDR2 is SYDVKM. V dropped 5 bases and J dropped 1 base, with 9 bases sitting between them. Amplification targeted TCR beta CDR3 regions from RNA transcripts. First-round RT-PCR with HTBI primers amplified the TCR CDR3 region. TCRdb fed the multiplex PCR reads into MiXCR, producing one record per CDR3 protein. The data contain a few hundred thousand distinct CDR3 sequences, more than 12% of them singletons. The sequence was obtained from a woman between 25 and 40 years old with Graves' hyperthyroidism. Source material: blood. The chain links TRBV28 to TRBJ1-5; tentatively, D is TRBD1 (5 bases). CDR3 DNA sequence: TGTGCCAGCAGTACCGGGACCAGCAATCAGCCCCAGCATCTT. This gives the protein CASSTGTSNQPQHL.